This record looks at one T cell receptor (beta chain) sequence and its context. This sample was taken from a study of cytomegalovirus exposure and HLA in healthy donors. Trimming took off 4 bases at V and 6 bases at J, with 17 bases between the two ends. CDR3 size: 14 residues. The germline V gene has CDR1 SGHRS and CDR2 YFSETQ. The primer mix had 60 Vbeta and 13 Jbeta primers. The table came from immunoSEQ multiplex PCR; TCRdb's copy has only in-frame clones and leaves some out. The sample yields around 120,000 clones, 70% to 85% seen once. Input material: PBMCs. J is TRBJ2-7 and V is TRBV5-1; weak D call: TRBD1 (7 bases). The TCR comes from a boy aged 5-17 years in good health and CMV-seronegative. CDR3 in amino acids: CASSLDRDGSEQYF. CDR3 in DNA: TGCGCCAGCAGCCTCGACAGGGACGGGAGCGAGCAGTACTTC.